This T cell receptor (beta chain) was identified in a study of blood T cell repertoires in COVID-19. Study-level information: Researchers got acute and convalescent COVID-19 samples from the United States, Italy and Spain.

Methods used by the authors: Amplification of reference gene primers provided the estimated nucleated cell counts. Method: immunoSEQ multiplex PCR; TCRdb's copy keeps in-frame clones and lacks some. V and J calls plus clone size are reproduced from that table; the DNA served to infer D and trimming. Among over 60,000 clones listed, 86% were seen once. The germline gives CDR1 SGHTA, CDR2 FQGTGA. Deletions cut 2 bases from V and 2 bases from J, with 15 bases between. The CDR3 runs 16 residues. This TCR was sampled from a man between 65 and 79 years old with active or convalescent COVID-19. The sequenced sample was peripheral blood. The rearrangement joins TRBV7-3 to TRBJ2-5; maybe TRBD2 (6 bases). The CDR3 bases are TGTGCCAGCAGCTTACTTGGCGGGATCCTACAAGAGACCCAGTACTTC. It codes for CASSLLGGILQETQYF.